This T cell receptor (beta chain) came from a study of blood T cells in healthy people across ages. Aged about 6 to 90, donors were systemically healthy Caucasians from Russia. This clonotype was found a few times. What it binds is unknown. Study results and caveats: TCR beta diversity, measured per million T cells, fell in a roughly linear way with age. Researchers judged that diversity estimates from one million T cells fell short of true values. There were more naive CD4+ cells and higher diversity in long-lived donors than in aged donors.

Alongside a J-beta primer mix, a sample-barcoded 5' primer served in a second PCR lasting about 7 to 11 cycles. TCRdb re-called the 5' RACE reads through MiXCR, storing one row per CDR3 protein. The sample has approximately 810,000 distinct CDR3 sequences; 25% to 30% are singletons. V was clipped by 5 bases and J by 1 base, with 8 bases between them. The CDR3 runs 13 residues. The chain employs TRBV12-3 or TRBV12-4 and TRBJ1-1, with D hard to call. The source is a woman of 80 years or more in good health. Sequences were obtained from blood. In DNA form, the CDR3 reads TGTGCCAGCAGTGGGAGTACGAACACTGAAGCTTTCTTT. Amino acid sequence: CASSGSTNTEAFF.